This T cell receptor (beta chain) is drawn from a study of CD8 T cells in ankylosing spondylitis. TCRdb analysed the 5' RACE reads with MiXCR anew, one entry per CDR3 protein. Of under 250,000 distinct CDR3 sequences listed, more than 25% are singletons. Sequenced sample: blood, either unsorted or a sorted T cell fraction (not recorded which). The clonotype originates from a male donor with ankylosing spondylitis or in good health (not recorded which).

The DNA of the CDR3 is TGTGCCAGCAGCTTAGCCGGGACAAACTACCAAGAGACCCAGTACTTC. This codes for CASSLAGTNYQETQYF. This sequence joins TRBV7-9 and TRBJ2-5, with D maybe TRBD1 (6 bases). This CDR3 has 16 amino acids. With 0 bases removed from V and 0 bases from J, the gap between germline ends came to 11 bases. In germline, CDR1 is SEHNR, CDR2 FQNEAQ (reference sequence). Drawing the rest from reference TRBV7-9 and TRBJ2-5, the complete variable domain is DTGVSQNPRHKITKRGQNVTFRCDPISEHNRLYWYRQTLGQGPEFLTYFQNEAQLEKSRLLSDRFSAERPKGSFSTLEIQRTEQGDSAMYLCASSLAGTNYQETQYFGPGTRLLVL.